Presented here are 30 T cell receptor beta chains from one specimen sequenced in a study of human T cells and chemical hapten exposure. TCRdb ran MiXCR on the RACE reads and lists one entry per CDR3 protein. The table lists about 84,000 distinct CDR3 sequences, about 9.4% of them singletons. The sample's time point: patch test 2, 6 weeks after DPC sensitization. The treatment here: therapeutic diphenylcyclopropenone sensitization with weekly scalp DPC. This specimen consisted of whole blood, obtained in connection with sensitization to the hapten diphenylcyclopropenone (DPC). Every receptor here comes from a woman aged 50 to 65 with alopecia areata. Some clones in this sample may be carry-over from other donors' samples.

This clonotype was recorded many times. The V gene is TRBV12-3 or TRBV12-4, the J gene TRBJ2-1, with 10 bases identical to TRBD2. Unmatched junction bases numbered 8, after V lost 6 bases and J lost 6 bases. The CDR3 is made up of 15 amino acids. The CDR3 region is CASSFLAGASNEQFF. Written as DNA, the CDR3 is TGTGCCAGCAGCTTTCTAGCGGGAGCCTCCAATGAGCAGTTCTTC.

The CDR3 loop reads CASSLLGAQQETQYF. The CDR3 DNA reads TGTGCCAGCAGTTTATTGGGGGCCCAACAAGAGACCCAGTACTTC. The V gene is TRBV12-3 or TRBV12-4, the J gene TRBJ2-5; weak D call: TRBD1 (6 bases). The CDR3 is made up of 15 amino acids. V gave up 2 bases and J gave up 2 bases, with 12 bases separating them.

The rearrangement links TRBV29-1 to TRBJ1-2, with a weak D call TRBD1 (5 bases). The V and J ends lost 5 bases and 0 bases respectively, with 10 bases between them. The CDR3 is 13 residues long. Germline lookup yields CDR1 SQVTM and CDR2 ANQGSEA. The CDR3 DNA reads TGCAGCGTTCAGGGAAGGGCTAACTATGGCTACACCTTC. Encoded protein: CSVQGRANYGYTF.

This clonotype was counted only a few times. The rearrangement joins TRBV28 to TRBJ2-5; tentative D call: TRBD1 (5 bases). V lost 5 bases, J lost 1 base, and 14 bases lay in between. From germline, CDR1 is MDHEN and CDR2 SYDVKM. This CDR3 region has 15 residues. The CDR3 spells CASSRPQGAQETQYF. Here the CDR3 DNA reads TGTGCCAGCAGTAGACCCCAAGGGGCCCAAGAGACCCAGTACTTC.

This clonotype occurred many times. V and J are TRBV29-1 and TRBJ1-1; tentatively, D is TRBD1 (5 bases). V gave up 6 bases and J gave up 4 bases, with 21 bases separating them. CDR1 and CDR2 from the germline V gene are SQVTM and ANQGSEA. This CDR3 contains 15 residues. The CDR3 bases are TGCAGCGTCAGAAAAGGTGGGGGGAAGGGCACTGAAGCTTTCTTT. This codes for CSVRKGGGKGTEAFF.

This chain connects TRBV30 to TRBJ2-4; TRBD2 aligns across 12 bases. Losses at the gene ends were 4 bases for V and 5 bases for J; bases not matched to a gene: 6. CDR3 size: 15 residues. CDR1 and CDR2 from the germline V gene are GTSNPN and SVGIG (reference sequence). Here the CDR3 DNA reads TGTGCCTGGATGTTACTAGCGGGAGGCGAAAACATTCAGTACTTC. Protein sequence: CAWMLLAGGENIQYF.

Only a few counts were recorded for this clonotype. V and J are TRBV7-9 and TRBJ2-1; maybe TRBD2 (5 bases). The CDR3 is 15 amino acids. Trimming cost V 4 bases and J 6 bases, with 16 bases left between them. Germline V gene sequence: CDR1 SEHNR, CDR2 FQNEAQ (reference sequence). This chain's CDR3 is CASSSRGDVFNEQFF. For the CDR3, the DNA is TGTGCCAGCAGCTCTCGGGGTGATGTTTTCAATGAGCAGTTCTTC. Combining the CDR3 with reference TRBV7-9 and TRBJ2-1 gives the whole variable domain DTGVSQNPRHKITKRGQNVTFRCDPISEHNRLYWYRQTLGQGPEFLTYFQNEAQLEKSRLLSDRFSAERPKGSFSTLEIQRTEQGDSAMYLCASSSRGDVFNEQFFGPGTRLTVL.

This clonotype was detected ten times or more. The chain joins TRBV6-4 to TRBJ2-2, with unresolved D. Germline-derived CDR1 and CDR2 are MRHNA and SNTAGT. The CDR3 contains 12 residues. With 1 base removed from V and 3 bases from J, the gap between germline ends came to 0 bases. CDR3: CASSDYTGELFF. CDR3 bases: TGTGCCAGCAGTGACTACACCGGGGAGCTGTTTTTT.

V usage is TRBV6-6 and J usage is TRBJ1-6; D remains ambiguous. The CDR3 loop spans 13 amino acids. Per the germline V gene, CDR1 is MNHNY and CDR2 is SVGAGI (reference sequence). V lost 6 bases and J lost 7, with 10 bases in between. The CDR3 nucleotides read TGTGCCAGCAGCGGCACGGCGAATTCACCCCTCCACTTT. Translated, it gives CASSGTANSPLHF.

This chain links TRBV5-6 with TRBJ1-1; D is unclear. Trimming cost V 7 bases and J 4 bases, with 11 bases left between them. CDR1 SGHDT and CDR2 YYEEEE come from the germline V gene. The CDR3 is made up of 12 amino acids. CDR3 DNA sequence: TGTGCCAGCGAGGACCTAGGCACTGAAGCTTTCTTT. Amino acid sequence: CASEDLGTEAFF.

This clonotype was observed many times. The genes are TRBV5-4 and TRBJ2-3, with D maybe TRBD2 (6 bases). This CDR3 has 14 residues. V was cut by 10 bases and J by 2 bases, with 17 bases left in between. Per germline, CDR1 SGHNT and CDR2 YYREEE (reference sequence). The CDR3 protein is CAATAGTITDTQYF. CDR3 nucleotide sequence: TGTGCCGCCACTGCGGGAACCATCACAGATACGCAGTATTTT.

This clonotype was seen repeatedly, ten times or more. CDR3 DNA sequence: TGTGCCAGCAGCGTACAGCCCGACACCGGGGAGCTGTTTTTT. This sequence encodes CASSVQPDTGELFF. This chain connects TRBV9 to TRBJ2-2, with no clear D. Per the germline V gene, CDR1 is SGDLS and CDR2 is YYNGEE. Trimming cost V 1 base and J 3 bases, with 7 bases left between them. CDR3 length equals 14 residues.

This clonotype appeared a few times. This chain links TRBV9 with TRBJ2-7; 9 nucleotides agree with TRBD1. Trimming removed 4 bases from V and 6 bases from J; junction bases left unmatched: 11. CDR3 size: 15 residues. The germline V gene has CDR1 SGDLS and CDR2 YYNGEE. As DNA, the CDR3 is TGTGCCAGCAGCAGAACGGGACAGGGTGACGTCGAGCAGTACTTC. This translates into CASSRTGQGDVEQYF.

This clonotype was detected ten times or more. This chain joins TRBV28 and TRBJ1-5; D is possibly TRBD1 (6 bases). V shed 8 bases and J shed 7 bases, with 18 bases lying between them. In germline, CDR1 is MDHEN, CDR2 SYDVKM. CDR3 length equals 14 residues. CDR3 region: CASGPDSYSQPQHF. The DNA of the CDR3 is TGTGCCAGCGGGCCGGACAGTTATAGCCAGCCCCAGCATTTT.

This clonotype turned up a few times. The J gene is TRBJ2-7, the V gene TRBV12-3 or TRBV12-4; 9 nucleotides match TRBD1. The length of the CDR3 is 14 residues. V gave up 3 bases and J gave up 5 bases; unmatched junction bases: 5. The CDR3 spells CASSFGTGRNEQYF. In DNA form, the CDR3 reads TGTGCCAGCAGTTTTGGGACAGGGAGAAACGAGCAGTACTTC.

About this clonotype itself: A single base separates this from a much larger clone, so it may be a read error. Lacking the conserved final phenylalanine or tryptophan, this CDR3 likely reflects a read error. The limits of the CDR3 on the DNA are not certain, so only TCRdb's listed CDR3 is given. The chain uses TRBV30 and TRBJ2-1; the D call in the table, TRBD1, was not verified against the DNA. The germline CDR1 and CDR2 sequences are GTSNPN and SVGIG (reference sequence). The CDR3 spans 11 residues, counting both ends. CDR3 protein: CAWSTGTRRFY.

This clonotype has at least ten counts. This sequence joins TRBV7-2 and TRBJ1-2; D uncertain. CDR3 length: 13 amino acids. Germline CDR1 SGHTA, CDR2 FQGNSA. Deletions cut 5 bases from V and 2 bases from J, with 9 bases between. The CDR3 protein is CASSRMNNYGYTF. The CDR3 DNA is TGTGCCAGCAGCCGGATGAACAACTATGGCTACACCTTC.

This clonotype showed up many times. The chain couples TRBV28 to TRBJ1-2; 9 bases align to TRBD1. The ends lost 1 base at V and 7 bases at J; junction bases unmatched: 7. The CDR3 runs to 15 residues. The germline V gene encodes CDR1 MDHEN and CDR2 SYDVKM. In nucleotides, the CDR3 is TGTGCCAGCAGTTTATCGGGGACAGGGCCTTCTGGCTACACCTTC. This encodes CASSLSGTGPSGYTF.

This clonotype showed up just a few times. The chain couples TRBV5-1 to TRBJ1-1; 12 nucleotides match TRBD1. Germline CDR1 SGHRS, CDR2 YFSETQ. The V and J ends lost 0 bases and 4 bases, in that order; junction bases with no gene match: 7. CDR3 length: 17 amino acids. The CDR3 DNA is TGCGCCAGCAGCTTGGAAGGGACAGGGGGCGCGGGCACTGAAGCTTTCTTT. Amino acid sequence: CASSLEGTGGAGTEAFF. The full variable domain, with the rest looked up from reference TRBV5-1 and TRBJ1-1, is KAGVTQTPRYLIKTRGQQVTLSCSPISGHRSVSWYQQTPGQGLQFLFEYFSETQRNKGNFPGRFSGRQFSNSRSEMNVSTLELGDSALYLCASSLEGTGGAGTEAFFGQGTRLTVV.

The rearrangement uses TRBV5-6 and TRBJ2-3; 8 bases align to TRBD2. CDR1 and CDR2 (germline): SGHDT, YYEEEE. This CDR3 has 19 residues. J gave up 0 bases and V 4 bases, and 16 bases lay outside the gene matches. CDR3 amino acids: CASSRPYDLAGPSTDTQYF. Here the CDR3 DNA reads TGTGCCAGCAGCCGACCCTACGATTTAGCGGGGCCTAGCACAGATACGCAGTATTTT.

Only a few counts were recorded for this clonotype. The chain links TRBV7-2 to TRBJ2-1, with 7 bases fitting TRBD2. Trimming took 4 bases from V and 0 from J; bases not matched to a gene: 6. CDR1 is SGHTA and CDR2 is FQGNSA in the germline V gene. The CDR3 extends over 16 amino acids. The CDR3 nucleotides are TGTGCCAGCAGCTCCCGGGGGGTTGTCTCCTACAATGAGCAGTTCTTC. Amino acids: CASSSRGVVSYNEQFF.

In its sample, this clonotype was seen many times. J is TRBJ1-1 and V is TRBV30, with 7 bases lining up with TRBD1. With V trimmed by 5 bases and J by 5 bases, 8 bases remained unmatched. Germline CDR1 is GTSNPN and CDR2 is SVGIG (reference sequence). This CDR3 has 13 residues. CDR3 amino acids: CAWCRQGGTEAFF. CDR3 DNA sequence: TGTGCCTGGTGCAGACAGGGTGGGACTGAAGCTTTCTTT.

This clonotype has just a few counts. The CDR3 nucleotides read TGTGCCAGCAGCCAAGTGGGACTAGCAACAGATACGCAGTATTTT. It encodes CASSQVGLATDTQYF. The V gene is TRBV14, the J gene TRBJ2-3; the match to TRBD2 covers 9 bases. In germline, CDR1 is SGHDN, CDR2 FVKESK. This CDR3 region has 15 residues. The V and J ends lost 1 base and 3 bases, in that order; junction bases with no gene match: 2.

This clonotype appeared many times. This sequence joins TRBV7-2 and TRBJ2-7; 15 nucleotides match TRBD2. J was trimmed by 2 bases and V by 3 bases; bases with no gene match: 8. The CDR3 covers 18 residues. Germline V lookup: CDR1 SGHTA, CDR2 FQGNSA. The CDR3 sequence is CASSFGTSGRRLTYEQYF. For the CDR3, the DNA is TGTGCCAGCAGCTTTGGGACTAGCGGGAGGAGGTTGACCTACGAGCAGTACTTC.

The chain combines TRBV5-1 with TRBJ2-7; the D call may be TRBD1 or TRBD2 (5 bases each). Germline values: CDR1 SGHRS, CDR2 YFSETQ. The CDR3 consists of 13 residues. Trimming stripped 3 bases from V and 5 bases from J, with 12 bases between. CDR3 protein: CASSWGSRDEQYF. The CDR3 DNA reads TGCGCCAGCAGCTGGGGGAGTCGGGACGAGCAGTACTTC.

The table lists this clonotype with a few counts. V and J are TRBV7-2 and TRBJ1-4, with TRBD1 matching 9 bases. Germline-derived CDR1 and CDR2 are SGHTA and FQGNSA. CDR3 length: 15 amino acids. V shed 5 bases and J 14 bases; nucleotides not matched to a gene: 15. CDR3 residues: CASSLSGTGPKGLFF. CDR3 bases: TGTGCCAGCAGCCTCTCCGGGACAGGGCCCAAAGGGCTGTTTTTT.

The sample holds a few counts of this clonotype. The chain is built from TRBV27 and TRBJ2-7; the D gene is possibly TRBD2 (5 bases). CDR1 and CDR2 (germline): MNHEY, SMNVEV (reference sequence). The CDR3 runs 10 residues. Trimming pared 6 bases from V and 7 bases from J, leaving 7 bases between. CDR3 nucleotides: TGTGCCAGCAGACCGGGGGAGCAGTACTTC. Amino acids: CASRPGEQYF.

There are a few counts of this clonotype. The chain recombines TRBV7-2 with TRBJ2-5; TRBD2 matches at 10 bases. Germline CDR1 SGHTA, CDR2 FQGNSA. Trimming at V came to 5 bases and at J to 6 bases, leaving 9 bases not matched to a gene. The length of the CDR3 is 15 residues. The CDR3 here is CASSGPGTSVKTQYF. CDR3 sequence (DNA): TGTGCCAGCAGCGGGCCCGGGACTAGCGTAAAGACCCAGTACTTC.

The table lists this clonotype with many counts. This chain uses TRBV28 with TRBJ2-4; 10 nucleotides align to TRBD2. Germline V gives CDR1 MDHEN, CDR2 SYDVKM. The CDR3 runs 17 residues. The V gene end was trimmed by 5 bases and the J gene end by 2 bases; junction bases not matched to a gene: 9. DNA for the CDR3: TGTGCCAGCAGTGTGGGACTAGCGATGAGGACCAAAAACATTCAGTACTTC. Residues: CASSVGLAMRTKNIQYF.

The chain recombines TRBV7-2 with TRBJ2-2; 9 bases agree with TRBD2. V lost 5 bases and J lost 5; bases outside the gene matches: 6. The CDR3 has 15 amino acids. CDR1 SGHTA and CDR2 FQGNSA come from the germline V gene. The CDR3 DNA follows: TGTGCCAGCAGCCAACCTAGCGGGGATACCGGGGAGCTGTTTTTT. This translates into CASSQPSGDTGELFF.